The next 16 T cell receptor beta chains were all read from a single sample in a study of blood T cell repertoires in COVID-19. Some clones are missing from TCRdb's copy, which holds only in-frame ones; the method was immunoSEQ multiplex PCR. The sample consists of approximately 170,000 clones, 80% of them appearing once. Sequenced material: PBMCs or T cells enriched from blood (not recorded which). Receptor source: a man between 40 and 49 years old who had recovered from COVID-19.

This chain connects TRBV18 to TRBJ1-1; D is possibly TRBD1 (5 bases). The CDR3 sequence is 13 residues long. V was trimmed by 4 bases and J by 2 bases, leaving 8 bases between them. Germline CDR1 is KGHSH and CDR2 is LQKENI. In nucleotides, the CDR3 is TGTGCCAGCTCACGGGGGGGAAACACTGAAGCTTTCTTT. Its translation is CASSRGGNTEAFF.

The chain combines TRBV6-6 with TRBJ1-4; the match to TRBD1 covers 7 bases. Germline V gene lookup returns CDR1 MNHNY and CDR2 SVGAGI (reference sequence). The V and J ends lost 8 bases and 8 bases, in that order; junction bases with no gene match: 14. CDR3 length: 15 residues. CDR3 coding DNA: TGTGCCAGCGGTGACGCGGGACAGTTACGGGAAAAACTGTTTTTT. Its protein is CASGDAGQLREKLFF.

This clone was seen just once. This chain joins TRBV30 and TRBJ2-7; possibly TRBD1 for D (6 bases). CDR3 size: 13 residues. The germline CDR1 and CDR2 sequences are GTSNPN and SVGIG (reference sequence). V lost 0 bases, J lost 5 bases, and 11 bases lay in between. The CDR3 nucleotides read TGTGCCTGGAGTGTAACCAGGGGCCACGAGCAGTACGTC. Protein product: CAWSVTRGHEQYV.

This chain's CDR3 is CASSLLGGDTEAFF. The CDR3 DNA follows: TGTGCCAGCAGCTTGCTAGGCGGGGACACTGAAGCTTTCTTT. The chain recombines TRBV5-4 with TRBJ1-1; unclear D gene. This CDR3 comprises 14 residues. V lost 1 base and J 3 bases, leaving 10 bases between the germline ends. CDR1 is SGHNT and CDR2 is YYREEE in the germline V gene (reference sequence).

The rearrangement joins TRBV14 to TRBJ2-7; 7 bases match TRBD1. This CDR3 spans 16 amino acids. The germline V gene has CDR1 SGHDN and CDR2 FVKESK. V shed 1 base, J shed 5 bases, and the junction held 11 bases outside the gene matches. The CDR3 coding sequence is TGTGCCAGCAGCCAAGTAGGAGCAGGGGGTAAAGACGAGCAGTACTTC. Its protein product is CASSQVGAGGKDEQYF.

The chain joins TRBV5-1 to TRBJ2-5, with TRBD1 matching over 8 bases. V lost 1 base to trimming and J lost 1 base; unmatched junction nucleotides: 3. Per the germline V gene, CDR1 is SGHRS and CDR2 is YFSETQ. This CDR3 spans 15 amino acids. CDR3 bases: TGCGCCAGCAGCTTGATCGGACAGGGCCAAGAGACCCAGTACTTC. Protein: CASSLIGQGQETQYF.

The gene calls are TRBV25-1 and TRBJ2-2; 9 nucleotides align to TRBD1. Germline V gives CDR1 MGHDK, CDR2 SYGVNS. The V segment lost 5 bases and the J segment 5 bases; nucleotides outside the gene matches: 6. There are 15 residues in the CDR3. In DNA, the CDR3 is TGTGCCAGCAGTAAGGGACAGGGAGCGACCGGGGAGCTGTTTTTT. As protein: CASSKGQGATGELFF.

The chain is built from TRBV2 and TRBJ2-3, with a weak D call TRBD1 (5 bases). Germline CDR1 is SNHLY and CDR2 is FYNNEI. This CDR3 is built from 16 residues. V was cut by 4 bases and J by 2 bases, with 16 bases left in between. The CDR3 DNA reads as TGTGCCAGCAGTGGAGGCGCTGGGGCATACACAGATACGCAGTATTTT. Protein sequence: CASSGGAGAYTDTQYF.

The chain is built from TRBV4-1 and TRBJ2-1; no firm D call. The CDR3 is 12 residues long. Germline CDR1 is MGHRA and CDR2 is YSYEKL. Deletions cut 1 base from V and 5 bases from J, with 3 bases between. CDR3 in amino acids: CASSQVDNEQFF. The CDR3 DNA follows: TGCGCCAGCAGCCAAGTAGACAATGAGCAGTTCTTC.

This chain connects TRBV4-1 to TRBJ2-5; weak D call: TRBD2 (7 bases). From germline, CDR1 is MGHRA and CDR2 YSYEKL. Trimming shortened V by 4 bases and J by 1 base, and 13 bases separated the two germline ends. The CDR3 is made up of 15 amino acids. CDR3 DNA: TGCGCCAGCAGCCCAAGAGGGGGGGGCCAAGAGACCCAGTACTTC. It encodes CASSPRGGGQETQYF.

This clone was counted only a few times. The chain couples TRBV12-3 or TRBV12-4 to TRBJ1-1; D may be TRBD1 (6 bases). This CDR3 region has 13 residues. V lost 3 bases to trimming and J lost 5 bases, with 10 bases between them. The CDR3 protein is CASSLGARTEAFF. DNA of the CDR3: TGTGCCAGCAGTTTGGGGGCGCGAACTGAAGCTTTCTTT.

The V and J genes are TRBV5-4 and TRBJ1-6; D might be TRBD1 (6 bases). CDR1 is SGHNT, CDR2 YYREEE, per germline (reference sequence). V lost 4 bases and J lost 6, with 14 bases in between. The CDR3 spans 15 residues. DNA of the CDR3: TGTGCCAGCAGCCAACAAACAGGGCGTAATTCACCCCTCCACTTT. Protein sequence: CASSQQTGRNSPLHF.

The V call is TRBV23-1, the J call TRBJ2-7; 8 bases agree with TRBD2. TRBV23-1 has ORF status, its function being uncertain. The trim removed 0 bases at V and 4 bases at J, leaving 8 bases unmatched. CDR3 length: 16 amino acids. CDR3 sequence (DNA): TGCGCCAGCAGTCAATCGATGCGGGGGGCAGGTTACGAGCAGTACGTC. As protein: CASSQSMRGAGYEQYV.

Worth noting for this clone: Its ends do not fully match the called genes, so a read error is possible. The chain carries TRBV2 and TRBJ1-2; no clear D gene. The CDR3 spans 12 residues. Germline-derived CDR1 and CDR2 are SNHLY and FYNNEI. The CDR3 loop is CASSVGPTLRAF. CDR3 coding DNA: TGTGCCAGCAGTGTAGGTCCGACGCTCCGGGCCTTC.

The chain combines TRBV9 with TRBJ1-6; TRBD1 might be the D (6 bases). V was clipped by 0 bases and J by 7 bases, with 14 bases between them. Germline V gene sequence: CDR1 SGDLS, CDR2 YYNGEE. The CDR3 sequence is 16 residues long. The CDR3 here is CASSVARRGGNSPLHF. The CDR3, as DNA: TGTGCCAGCAGCGTAGCTCGCAGGGGCGGAAATTCACCCCTCCACTTT.

This sequence joins TRBV24-1 and TRBJ1-2, with 9 bases lining up with TRBD1. Trimming at V came to 4 bases and at J to 8 bases, leaving 13 bases not matched to a gene. Looked up from germline, CDR1 is KGHDR and CDR2 is SFDVKD. The CDR3 sequence is 16 residues long. The CDR3 DNA is TGTGCCACCAGTGAGTCCGGGACAGGGTCATCGGTGGGCTACACCTTC. It translates to CATSESGTGSSVGYTF.